The TCR beta chain under discussion was sequenced for a study of shared clonotypes between healthy human individuals. As defined, naive CD8 cells were CD45RO-negative and positively selected for CCR7, with terminally differentiated effector memory CD45RA+ cells excluded. This clone was seen a handful of times. The antigen is undetermined. The sample holds other DNA sequences that translate to the same CDR3. Points from the study as a whole: Even with large depth, rarefaction showed that sorted-subset sequencing was incomplete.

Study processing details: Without quality scores, immunoSEQ junctional reads could not be filtered like full-length reads. Sequencing was performed with immunoSEQ multiplex PCR; in TCRdb, only in-frame clones are kept and a portion is missing. The V and J calls and the clone size are those of that table, but D and trimming were determined from the DNA. The sample carries 1.5 million to 2.5 million clones, 85% to 95% recorded once. V shed 5 bases and J shed 2 bases, with 13 bases lying between them. Germline V gene data show CDR1 as SGHVS and CDR2 as FNYEAQ. The CDR3 contains 15 residues. The sample was naive CD8+ T cells sorted from blood. The receptor comes from a man aged 18 to 30 in good health. The chain links TRBV7-6 to TRBJ1-5; D possibly corresponds to TRBD1 (5 bases). CDR3 amino acids: CASSPGTDGNQPQHF. As DNA, the CDR3 is TGTGCCAGCAGCCCCGGGACCGACGGCAATCAGCCCCAGCATTTT.